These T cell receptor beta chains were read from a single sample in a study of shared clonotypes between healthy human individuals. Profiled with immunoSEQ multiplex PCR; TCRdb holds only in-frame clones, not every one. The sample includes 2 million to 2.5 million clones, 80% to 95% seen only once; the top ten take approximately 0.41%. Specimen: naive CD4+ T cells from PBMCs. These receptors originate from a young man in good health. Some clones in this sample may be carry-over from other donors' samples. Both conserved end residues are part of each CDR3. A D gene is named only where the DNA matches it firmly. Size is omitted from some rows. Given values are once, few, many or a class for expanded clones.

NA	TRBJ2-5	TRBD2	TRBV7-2	TGTGCCAGCAGCTCCCGGGCTAGCGGGGAGACCCAGTACTTC	CASSSRASGETQYF
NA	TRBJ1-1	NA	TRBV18	TGTGCCAGCTCACCAGGGGCGGGTACTGAAGCTTTCTTT	CASSPGAGTEAFF
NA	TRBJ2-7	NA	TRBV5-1	TGCGCCAGCAGCTCGACCGCCGGCTCCTACGAGCAGTACTTC	CASSSTAGSYEQYF
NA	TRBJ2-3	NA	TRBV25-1	TGTGCCAGCAGTGAATCAAGGGGGTTGGCAGATACGCAGTATTTT	CASSESRGLADTQYF
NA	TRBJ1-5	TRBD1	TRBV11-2	TGTGCCAGTACACAGGGGCCGAATCAGCCCCAGCATTTT	CASTQGPNQPQHF
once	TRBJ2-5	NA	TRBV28	TGTGCCAGCAGTGGCGGGAATTGGGAGACCCAGTACTTC	CASSGGNWETQYF
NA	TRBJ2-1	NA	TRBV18	TGTGCCAGCTCGCTGTCCGGTAACTACAATGAGCAGTTCTTC	CASSLSGNYNEQFF
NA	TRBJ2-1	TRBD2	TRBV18	TGTGCCAGCTCACCATGGACTAGCTCCTACAATGAGCAGTTCTTC	CASSPWTSSYNEQFF
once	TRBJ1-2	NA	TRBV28	TGTGCCAGCAGTTTATGGGGGAAGGATGGCTACACCTTC	CASSLWGKDGYTF
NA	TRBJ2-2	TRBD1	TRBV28	TGTGCCAGCTTCCAACAGGGGGCGGGTACCGGGGAGCTGTTTTTT	CASFQQGAGTGELFF
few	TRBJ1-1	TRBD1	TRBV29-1	TGCAGCGTTGAGGGACAGACGAACACTGAAGCTTTCTTT	CSVEGQTNTEAFF
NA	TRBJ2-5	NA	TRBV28	TGTGCCAGCAGTTTTATAGGCTGGACAGGAGGGGAGACCCAGTACTTC	CASSFIGWTGGETQYF
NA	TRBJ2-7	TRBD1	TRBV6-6	TGTGCCAGCAGTTACGGACAGGGAGGAAGGTACGAGCAGTACTTC	CASSYGQGGRYEQYF
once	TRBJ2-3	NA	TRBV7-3	TGTGCCAGCAGCTTGCTGGGACCTAGCTCTAGCACAGATACGCAGTATTTT	CASSLLGPSSSTDTQYF
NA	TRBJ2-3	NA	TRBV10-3	TGTGCCATCAGTGAGTCCGGGCTGAGCTTAGATACGCAGTATTTT	CAISESGLSLDTQYF
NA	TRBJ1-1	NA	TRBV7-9	TGTGCCAGCAGCTCAAACAGGGTGTCGGGCACTGAAGCTTTCTTT	CASSSNRVSGTEAFF
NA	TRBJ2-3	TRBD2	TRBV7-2	TGTGCCAGCAGCTTTGCGGGAGGGGGGGCAGATACGCAGTATTTT	CASSFAGGGADTQYF
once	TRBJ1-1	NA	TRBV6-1	TGTGCCAGCAACCCAAGCCCCGTGGCTGAAGCTTTCTTT	CASNPSPVAEAFF
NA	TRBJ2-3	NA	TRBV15	TGTGCCACCAGCAGAGCTTGGGGACTTGCTAGCACAGATACGCAGTATTTT	CATSRAWGLASTDTQYF
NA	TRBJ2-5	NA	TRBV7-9	TGTGCCAGCAGCTTAGCGTGGGATGGGACCCAGTACTTC	CASSLAWDGTQYF
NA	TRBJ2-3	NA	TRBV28	TGTGCCAGCAGCCCTCGCCCCGGATCTCAGACAGATACGCAGTATTTT	CASSPRPGSQTDTQYF
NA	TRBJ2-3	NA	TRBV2	TGTGCCAGCAGTGTTGAGGGGGGAGAGGATACGCAGTATTTT	CASSVEGGEDTQYF
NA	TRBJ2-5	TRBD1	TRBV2	TGTGCCAGCGTCCGGGACAGGGGGGGAGAGACCCAGTACTTC	CASVRDRGGETQYF
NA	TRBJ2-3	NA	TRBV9	TGTGCCAGCAGCGTAGGGCTCAACACAGATACGCAGTATTTT	CASSVGLNTDTQYF
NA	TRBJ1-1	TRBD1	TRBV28	TGTGCCAGCAGAAGTACAGGGGGGGCGAACACTGAAGCTTTCTTT	CASRSTGGANTEAFF
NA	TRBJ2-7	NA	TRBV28	TGTGCCAGCAGTTTATCCCGGGGCTACGAGCAGTACTTC	CASSLSRGYEQYF
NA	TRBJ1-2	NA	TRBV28	TGTGCCAGCAGTCTTTTCTCCCCCTATGGCTACACCTTC	CASSLFSPYGYTF
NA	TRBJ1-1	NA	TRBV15	TGTGCCACCAGCAAATCGGGTTGGGAAGATATGAACACTGAAGCTTTCTTT	CATSKSGWEDMNTEAFF
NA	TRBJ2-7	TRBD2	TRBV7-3	TGTGCCAGCAGGCTGACTAGCGCGCACGAGCAGTACTTC	CASRLTSAHEQYF
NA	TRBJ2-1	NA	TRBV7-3	TGTGCCAGCAGGTGGGGGTCCTACAATGAGCAGTTCTTC	CASRWGSYNEQFF
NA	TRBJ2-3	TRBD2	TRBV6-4	TGTGCCAGCAGCACCGGGACTAGCGGGCCGGATACGCAGTATTTT	CASSTGTSGPDTQYF
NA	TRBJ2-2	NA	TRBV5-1	TGCGCCAGCAGCTTGGCTTGGGGATTAGCGAACACCGGGGAGCTGTTTTTT	CASSLAWGLANTGELFF
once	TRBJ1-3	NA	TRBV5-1	TGCGCCAGCAGCAGGGGAACAGGGTCTTCTGGAAACACCATATATTTT	CASSRGTGSSGNTIYF
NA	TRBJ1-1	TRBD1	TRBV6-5	TGTGCCAGCAGTCACAGGGGGCGGTCGAACACTGAAGCTTTCTTT	CASSHRGRSNTEAFF
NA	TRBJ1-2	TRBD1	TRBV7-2	TGTGCCAGCTCACCTCAGACAGGGGCTAACTATGGCTACACCTTC	CASSPQTGANYGYTF
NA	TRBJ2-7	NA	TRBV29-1	TGCAGCGCCAGGGGTAGCCCCCCTACGGCCCTCTCCGAGCAGTACTTC	CSARGSPPTALSEQYF
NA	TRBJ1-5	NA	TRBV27	TGTGCCAGCATGCGTCCCGGGGGGGAACCACTCAATCAGCCCCAGCATTTT	CASMRPGGEPLNQPQHF
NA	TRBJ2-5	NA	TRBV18	TGTGCCAGCTCACCCGGACAGCGGGAGACCCAGTACTTC	CASSPGQRETQYF
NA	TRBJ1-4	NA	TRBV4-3	TGCGCCAGCAGCCAACAGGCGGGGCTTAATGAAAAACTGTTTTTT	CASSQQAGLNEKLFF